Each of the 22 T cell receptor beta chains below was sequenced from the same sample in a study of T cell responses to AZD1222 COVID-19 vaccine (dated by TCRdb to 2020 to 2022). The method behind the library was the immunoSEQ multiplex PCR assay. TCRdb holds this immuneACCESS table with in-frame rearrangements only. Some clones are missing; in checked studies, unresolved V genes explain under half, and the rest has no known cause. The sample has under 150,000 clones on record, approximately 90% of them singletons. The leading ten clones occupy about 5.9% of the sample. The sample's time point label, decoded: baseline before first vaccination. The sample consisted of peripheral blood, taken on day 0 of AZD1222 vaccination. The source is an adult in good health.

CDR3 nucleotides: TGTGCCAGCTCACCAGATCTCGGGTACAATGAGCAGTTCTTC. This codes for CASSPDLGYNEQFF. V gene TRBV18 combines with J gene TRBJ2-1; no reliable D call. Germline lookup yields CDR1 KGHSH and CDR2 LQKENI. Deletions cut 2 bases from V and 4 bases from J, with 9 bases between. CDR3 length: 14 amino acids.

The chain recombines TRBV30 with TRBJ2-4; D gene unclear. CDR3 length: 13 amino acids. The V gene's germline CDR1 is GTSNPN and CDR2 SVGIG (reference sequence). Trimming took 5 bases from V and 1 from J, leaving 9 bases between them. CDR3 amino acids: CAWDKGAKNIQYF. The DNA for the CDR3 is TGTGCCTGGGACAAAGGGGCCAAAAACATTCAGTACTTC. Together with reference TRBV30 and TRBJ2-4, the CDR3 gives the full variable domain: SQTIHQWPATLVQPVGSPLSLECTVEGTSNPNLYWYRQAAGRGLQLLFYSVGIGQISSEVPQNLSASRPQDRQFILSSKKLLLSDSGFYLCAWDKGAKNIQYFGAGTRLSVL.

The chain couples TRBV7-2 to TRBJ1-4; 7 nucleotides match TRBD1. The J segment lost 8 bases and the V segment lost 2 bases, leaving 5 bases of the junction unmatched. The CDR3 contains 14 residues. Germline loops: CDR1 SGHTA, CDR2 FQGNSA. CDR3 amino acids: CASSLSRGKEKLFF. The CDR3 DNA reads TGTGCCAGCAGCTTAAGCAGGGGGAAAGAAAAACTGTTTTTT.

The chain's CDR3 is CASKTVGQGNQPQHF. DNA of the CDR3: TGTGCCAGTAAGACCGTCGGACAGGGGAATCAGCCCCAGCATTTT. The chain is built from TRBV19 and TRBJ1-5, with TRBD1 matching over 9 bases. V shed 7 bases, J shed 4 bases, and the junction held 8 bases outside the gene matches. Per the germline V gene, CDR1 is LNHDA and CDR2 is SQIVND (reference sequence). CDR3 size: 15 residues.

This rearrangement joins TRBV9 to TRBJ2-3, with a tentative D call TRBD2 (6 bases). The V and J ends lost 2 bases and 0 bases respectively, with 10 bases between them. Germline V gives CDR1 SGDLS, CDR2 YYNGEE. The CDR3 extends over 15 amino acids. The CDR3: CASSVSGYSTDTQYF. The CDR3 bases are TGTGCCAGCAGCGTTAGCGGATATAGCACAGATACGCAGTATTTT.

The V and J genes are TRBV6-5 and TRBJ2-7, with TRBD2 identical over 7 bases. Germline V gives CDR1 MNHEY, CDR2 SVGAGI. The V gene end was trimmed by 1 base and the J gene end by 3 bases; junction bases not matched to a gene: 3. This CDR3 has 14 residues. The CDR3: CASSYFAGDYEQYF. CDR3 sequence (DNA): TGTGCCAGCAGTTACTTCGCGGGAGACTACGAGCAGTACTTC.

This rearrangement joins TRBV28 to TRBJ1-4; perhaps TRBD1 as D (5 bases). Looked up from germline, CDR1 is MDHEN and CDR2 is SYDVKM. The CDR3 has 14 amino acids. The V end lost 3 bases, the J end lost 2 bases, and 7 bases lay between the germline ends. The CDR3 DNA sequence: TGTGCCAGCAGTTTGACAGCTACTAATGAAAAACTGTTTTTT. Residues: CASSLTATNEKLFF.

The V and J genes are TRBV19 and TRBJ1-1, with a weak D call TRBD1 (6 bases). Germline assignment: CDR1 LNHDA and CDR2 SQIVND (reference sequence). The CDR3 consists of 16 residues. V lost 3 bases to trimming and J lost 4 bases, with 18 bases between them. The CDR3 is CASSMRGHHDGTEAFF. The CDR3 coding sequence is TGTGCCAGTAGTATGAGGGGACATCATGACGGCACTGAAGCTTTCTTT.

The chain has TRBV7-8 and TRBJ2-7, with TRBD2 matching 7 bases. The CDR3 is 15 amino acids. V lost 2 bases and J lost 6; bases outside the gene matches: 10. Germline CDR1 reads SGHVS; CDR2 reads FQNEAQ. DNA of the CDR3: TGTGCCAGCAGCTTAAGGGGCGGGAGTTCCGGCGAGCAGTACTTC. Protein: CASSLRGGSSGEQYF.

The sample holds a few counts of this clone. The chain combines TRBV15 with TRBJ1-6; 9 nucleotides align to TRBD1. V lost 3 bases and J lost 7; bases outside the gene matches: 4. The CDR3 is made up of 15 amino acids. Germline CDR1 and CDR2: LNHNV and YYDKDF (reference sequence). The CDR3 here is CATSRDRGSNSPLHF. The CDR3, as DNA: TGTGCCACCAGCAGGGACAGGGGCTCGAATTCACCCCTCCACTTT. The whole variable domain, remainder taken from reference TRBV15 and TRBJ1-6, is DAMVIQNPRYQVTQFGKPVTLSCSQTLNHNVMYWYQQKSSQAPKLLFHYYDKDFNNEADTPDNFQSRRPNTSFCFLDIRSPGLGDTAMYLCATSRDRGSNSPLHFGNGTRLTVT.

This chain joins TRBV15 and TRBJ1-4, with 9 bases that match TRBD1. Germline CDR1 is LNHNV and CDR2 is YYDKDF (reference sequence). This CDR3 contains 16 residues. Trimming cost V 7 bases and J 0 bases; bases outside gene matches: 6. Written as DNA, the CDR3 is TGTGCCACCACGGGACAGGGAGAGGCAACTAATGAAAAACTGTTTTTT. Protein sequence: CATTGQGEATNEKLFF.

This sequence joins TRBV5-1 and TRBJ2-5; D gene unclear. Germline CDR1 and CDR2: SGHRS and YFSETQ. CDR3 length equals 11 residues. Trimming shortened V by 7 bases and J by 5 bases, and 9 bases separated the two germline ends. CDR3 in DNA: TGCGCCAGCGGCGAGGTGGAGACCCAGTACTTC. It specifies CASGEVETQYF. The full variable domain, rest sourced from reference TRBV5-1 and TRBJ2-5, is KAGVTQTPRYLIKTRGQQVTLSCSPISGHRSVSWYQQTPGQGLQFLFEYFSETQRNKGNFPGRFSGRQFSNSRSEMNVSTLELGDSALYLCASGEVETQYFGPGTRLLVL.

In DNA, the CDR3 is TGCGCCAGCAGCCATCCCGGGACAAACTATGGCTACACCTTC. Translating it yields CASSHPGTNYGYTF. V is TRBV4-1 and J is TRBJ1-2, with a possible D match to TRBD1 (6 bases). Trimming left V 3 bases short and J 2 bases short, with 10 bases between. This CDR3 is built from 14 residues. Germline lookup yields CDR1 MGHRA and CDR2 YSYEKL.

The table lists this clone with a count of one. The rearrangement joins TRBV9 to TRBJ1-1, with D perhaps matching TRBD1 (5 bases). The CDR3 covers 14 residues. V gave up 4 bases and J gave up 4 bases, with 14 bases separating them. Germline V gives CDR1 SGDLS, CDR2 YYNGEE. CDR3: CASSRGFLATEAFF. DNA of the CDR3: TGTGCCAGCAGCAGGGGTTTCTTGGCCACTGAAGCTTTCTTT.

This chain joins TRBV23-1 and TRBJ1-5; unclear D gene. TRBV23-1 is an ORF; its function is uncertain. Trimming left V 8 bases short and J 4 bases short, with 9 bases between. The CDR3 is 12 amino acids. Here the CDR3 DNA reads TGCGCCAGCCCGGCCGGAAATCAGCCCCAGCATTTT. Amino acids: CASPAGNQPQHF.

The chain combines TRBV30 with TRBJ2-1; the D gene could be TRBD1 or TRBD2 (6 bases each). The germline V gene has CDR1 GTSNPN and CDR2 SVGIG (reference sequence). This CDR3 spans 12 amino acids. The V and J ends lost 4 bases and 9 bases respectively, with 13 bases between them. The CDR3 region is CAWKLQGGEQFF. CDR3 bases: TGTGCCTGGAAGTTACAGGGAGGTGAGCAGTTCTTC.

The chain joins TRBV9 to TRBJ2-1; 14 nucleotides align to TRBD2. This CDR3 comprises 16 residues. Trimming took 1 base from V and 8 from J; bases not matched to a gene: 5. Germline lookup yields CDR1 SGDLS and CDR2 YYNGEE. The CDR3, as DNA: TGTGCCAGCAGCGTATCGGGACTAGCGGGAGTATATGAGCAGTTCTTC. Residues: CASSVSGLAGVYEQFF.

V and J are TRBV9 and TRBJ1-1; tentative D call: TRBD1 (5 bases). The CDR3 length is 16 residues. V lost 4 bases to trimming and J lost 0 bases, with 16 bases between them. Germline CDR1 reads SGDLS; CDR2 reads YYNGEE. The CDR3 loop is CASSPSWGQMNTEAFF. The CDR3 region has the DNA TGTGCCAGCAGCCCTAGTTGGGGCCAGATGAACACTGAAGCTTTCTTT.

This clone was detected once. The junction departs from the called germline gene at one end, perhaps through a read error. J is TRBJ2-7 and V is TRBV7-2; unclear D gene. Germline CDR1 and CDR2: SGHTA and FQGNSA. This CDR3 comprises 15 residues. This CDR3 reads CASRLGTGRSYEQYF. In DNA, the CDR3 is TGTGCCAGCAGATTAGGTACGGGCCGCTCCTACGAGCAGTACTTC.

The chain couples TRBV27 to TRBJ1-5, with D possibly matching TRBD1 (5 bases). Looked up from germline, CDR1 is MNHEY and CDR2 is SMNVEV (reference sequence). V shed 5 bases and J shed 5 bases, with 16 bases lying between them. The CDR3 spans 15 residues. The CDR3: CASSNLRGGYQPQHF. CDR3 in DNA: TGTGCCAGCAGTAACTTAAGGGGCGGGTATCAGCCCCAGCATTTT.

V is TRBV6-5 and J is TRBJ1-3; D gene uncertain. V shed 11 bases and J shed 0 bases, with 17 bases lying between them. The CDR3 runs 15 residues. The germline CDR1 and CDR2 sequences are MNHEY and SVGAGI. CDR3 coding DNA: TGTGCCTGCTCGCGGGGAGCAATCTCTGGAAACACCATATATTTT. Amino acids: CACSRGAISGNTIYF.

The rearrangement uses TRBV21-1 and TRBJ2-7; the table's D call TRBD1 went unverified against the DNA. TRBV21-1 is deemed a pseudogene. This CDR3 is built from 17 residues. For the CDR3, the DNA is TGTGCCAGCAGCAAATTTCGGGGACGTATACAGGGCCACGAGCAGTACTTC. It yields the protein CASSKFRGRIQGHEQYF.